This T cell receptor (beta chain) was documented in a study of cytomegalovirus exposure and HLA in healthy donors. Donors consisted of healthy bone marrow donors. While unrecorded immune exposures were likely, the donors were nominally healthy when sampled. V shed 2 bases, J shed 7 bases, and the junction held 5 bases outside the gene matches. The CDR3 spans 16 residues. CDR1 is SGHTA, CDR2 FQGNSA, per germline. PCR involved 60 Vbeta and 13 Jbeta primers. Data came from immunoSEQ multiplex PCR; TCRdb stores just in-frame clones and leaves some out. The table lists under 150,000 clones, 65% to 85% of them singletons.

The sequenced sample was PBMCs. The source is a woman aged 40 to 50 in good health and CMV-seronegative. V is TRBV7-2 and J is TRBJ1-6; 10 bases are shared with TRBD1. CDR3 residues: CASSLMAGQGNSPLHF. In DNA, the CDR3 is TGTGCCAGCAGCTTAATGGCGGGACAGGGGAATTCACCCCTCCACTTT.